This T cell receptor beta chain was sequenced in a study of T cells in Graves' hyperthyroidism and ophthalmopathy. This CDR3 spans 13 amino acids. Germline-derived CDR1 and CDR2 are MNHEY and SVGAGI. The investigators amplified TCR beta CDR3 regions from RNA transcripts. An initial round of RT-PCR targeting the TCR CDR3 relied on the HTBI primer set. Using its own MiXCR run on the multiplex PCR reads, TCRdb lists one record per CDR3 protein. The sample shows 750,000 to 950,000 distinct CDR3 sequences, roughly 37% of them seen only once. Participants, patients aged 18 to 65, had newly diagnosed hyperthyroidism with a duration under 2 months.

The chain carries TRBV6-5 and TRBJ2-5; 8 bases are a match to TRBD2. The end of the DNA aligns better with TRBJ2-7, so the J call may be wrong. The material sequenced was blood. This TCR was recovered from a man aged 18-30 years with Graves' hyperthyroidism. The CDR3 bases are TGTGCCAGCAGTTACTCGCGGGGGGACGAGCAGTACTTC. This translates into CASSYSRGDEQYF.